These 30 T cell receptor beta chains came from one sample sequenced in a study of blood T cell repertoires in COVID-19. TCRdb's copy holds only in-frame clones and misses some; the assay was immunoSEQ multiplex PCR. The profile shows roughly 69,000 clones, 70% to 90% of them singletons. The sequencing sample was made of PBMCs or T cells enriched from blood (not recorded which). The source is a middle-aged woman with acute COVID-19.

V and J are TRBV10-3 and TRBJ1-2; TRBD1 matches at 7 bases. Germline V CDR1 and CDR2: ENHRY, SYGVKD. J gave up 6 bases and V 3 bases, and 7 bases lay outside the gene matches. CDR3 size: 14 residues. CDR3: CAISDPGQRNGYTF. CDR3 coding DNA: TGTGCCATCAGTGACCCGGGACAGCGGAATGGCTACACCTTC.

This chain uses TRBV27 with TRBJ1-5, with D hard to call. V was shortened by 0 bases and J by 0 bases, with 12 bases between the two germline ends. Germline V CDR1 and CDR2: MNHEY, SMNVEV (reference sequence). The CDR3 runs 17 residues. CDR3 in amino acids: CASSLSWQAYSNQPQHF. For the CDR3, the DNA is TGTGCCAGCAGTTTATCGTGGCAGGCTTATAGCAATCAGCCCCAGCATTTT.

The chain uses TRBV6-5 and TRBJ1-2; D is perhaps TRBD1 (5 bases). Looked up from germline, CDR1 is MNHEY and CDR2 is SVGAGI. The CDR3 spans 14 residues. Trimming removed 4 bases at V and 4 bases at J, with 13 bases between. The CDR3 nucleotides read TGTGCCAGCAGTTCTCAGGGCGGCGGCTATGGCTACACCTTC. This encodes CASSSQGGGYGYTF.

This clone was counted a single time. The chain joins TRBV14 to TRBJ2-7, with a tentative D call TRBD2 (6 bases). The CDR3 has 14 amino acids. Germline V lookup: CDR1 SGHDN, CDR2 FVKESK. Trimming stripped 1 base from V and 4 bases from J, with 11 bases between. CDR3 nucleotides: TGTGCCAGCAGCCAAGGTGGGGGGAGGTACGAGCAGTACTTC. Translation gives CASSQGGGRYEQYF.

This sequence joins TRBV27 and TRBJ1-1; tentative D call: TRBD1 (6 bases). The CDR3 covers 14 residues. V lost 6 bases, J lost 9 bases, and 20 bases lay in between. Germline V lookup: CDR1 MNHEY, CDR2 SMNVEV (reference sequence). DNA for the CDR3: TGTGCCAGCAGGGGCGGTGGCACACAGGGACAAGCTTTCTTT. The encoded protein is CASRGGGTQGQAFF.

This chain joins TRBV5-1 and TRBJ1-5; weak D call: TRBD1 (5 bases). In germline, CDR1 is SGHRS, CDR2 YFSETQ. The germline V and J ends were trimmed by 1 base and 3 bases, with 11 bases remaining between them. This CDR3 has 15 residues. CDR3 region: CASSLTSGLNQPQHF. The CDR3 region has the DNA TGCGCCAGCAGCTTGACATCAGGGCTCAATCAGCCCCAGCATTTT.

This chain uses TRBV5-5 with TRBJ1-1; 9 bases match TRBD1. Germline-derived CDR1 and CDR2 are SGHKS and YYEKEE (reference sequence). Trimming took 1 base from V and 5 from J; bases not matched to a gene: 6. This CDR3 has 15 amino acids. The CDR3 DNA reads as TGTGCCAGCAGCTTGATGTCAGGGACAGGGACTGAAGCTTTCTTT. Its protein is CASSLMSGTGTEAFF.

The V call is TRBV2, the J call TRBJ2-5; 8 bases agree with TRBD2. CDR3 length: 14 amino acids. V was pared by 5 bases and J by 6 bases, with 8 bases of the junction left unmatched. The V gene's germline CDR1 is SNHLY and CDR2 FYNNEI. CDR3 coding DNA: TGTGCCAGCAGTCTTAGCGGGGCTCTAAAGACCCAGTACTTC. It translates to CASSLSGALKTQYF.

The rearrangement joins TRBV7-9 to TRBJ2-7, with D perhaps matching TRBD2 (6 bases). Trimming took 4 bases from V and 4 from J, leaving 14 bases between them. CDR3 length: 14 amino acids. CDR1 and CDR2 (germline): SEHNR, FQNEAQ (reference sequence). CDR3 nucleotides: TGTGCCAGCAGCTCACCCGGGAGCAAGTACGAGCAGTACGTC. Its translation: CASSSPGSKYEQYV.

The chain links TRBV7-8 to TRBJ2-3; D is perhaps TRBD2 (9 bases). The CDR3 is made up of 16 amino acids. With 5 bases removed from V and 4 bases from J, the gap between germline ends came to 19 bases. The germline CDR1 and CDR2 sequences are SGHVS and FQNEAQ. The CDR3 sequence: CASSPGGGGAADTQYF. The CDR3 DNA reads TGTGCCAGCAGCCCAGGGGGCGGGGGGGCCGCAGATACGCAGTATTTT. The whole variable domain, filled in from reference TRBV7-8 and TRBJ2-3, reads GAGVSQSPRYKVAKRGQDVALRCDPISGHVSLFWYQQALGQGPEFLTYFQNEAQLDKSGLPSDRFFAERPEGSVSTLKIQRTQQEDSAVYLCASSPGGGGAADTQYFGPGTRLTVL.

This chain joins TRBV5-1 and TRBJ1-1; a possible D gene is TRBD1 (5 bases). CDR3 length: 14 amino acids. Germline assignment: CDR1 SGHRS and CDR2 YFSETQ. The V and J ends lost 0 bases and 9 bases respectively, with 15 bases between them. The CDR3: CASSLARAKGKAFF. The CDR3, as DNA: TGCGCCAGCAGCTTGGCACGGGCTAAGGGGAAAGCTTTCTTT.

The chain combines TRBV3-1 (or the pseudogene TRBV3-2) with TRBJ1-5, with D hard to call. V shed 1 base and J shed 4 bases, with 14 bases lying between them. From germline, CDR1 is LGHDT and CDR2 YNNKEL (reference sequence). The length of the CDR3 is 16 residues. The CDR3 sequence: CASSQGMGSRNQPQHF. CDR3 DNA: TGTGCCAGCAGCCAAGGAATGGGCAGCCGGAATCAGCCCCAGCATTTT.

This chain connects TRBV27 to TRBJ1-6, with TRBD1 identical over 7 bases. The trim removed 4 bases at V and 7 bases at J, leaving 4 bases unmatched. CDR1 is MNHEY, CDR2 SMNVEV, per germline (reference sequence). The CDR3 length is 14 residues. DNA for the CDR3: TGTGCCAGCAGTTGGCGACAGGGAAATTCACCCCTCCACTTT. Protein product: CASSWRQGNSPLHF.

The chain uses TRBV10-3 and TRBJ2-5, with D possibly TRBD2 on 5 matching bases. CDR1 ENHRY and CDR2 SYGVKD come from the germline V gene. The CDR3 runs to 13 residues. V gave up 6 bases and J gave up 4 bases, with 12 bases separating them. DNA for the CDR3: TGTGCCATCAGGGCCCCGGCGGGAGAGACCCAGTACTTC. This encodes CAIRAPAGETQYF.

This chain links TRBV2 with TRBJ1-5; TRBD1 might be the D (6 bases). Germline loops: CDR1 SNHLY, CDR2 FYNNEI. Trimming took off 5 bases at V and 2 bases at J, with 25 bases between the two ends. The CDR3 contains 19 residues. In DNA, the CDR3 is TGTGCCAGCAGTACGCCGGGACAAACGGGGAAATATGGCAATCAGCCCCAGCATTTT. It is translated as CASSTPGQTGKYGNQPQHF. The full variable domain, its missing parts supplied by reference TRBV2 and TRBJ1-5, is EPEVTQTPSHQVTQMGQEVILRCVPISNHLYFYWYRQILGQKVEFLVSFYNNEISEKSEIFDDQFSVERPDGSNFTLKIRSTKLEDSAMYFCASSTPGQTGKYGNQPQHFGDGTRLSIL.

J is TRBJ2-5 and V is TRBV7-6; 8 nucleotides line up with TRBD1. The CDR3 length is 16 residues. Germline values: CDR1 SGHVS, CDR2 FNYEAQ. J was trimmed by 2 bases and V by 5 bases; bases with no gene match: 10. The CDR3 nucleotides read TGTGCCAGCAGCCTTAACCGGGACAGGAGACAAGAGACCCAGTACTTC. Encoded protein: CASSLNRDRRQETQYF. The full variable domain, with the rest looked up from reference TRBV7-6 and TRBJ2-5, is GAGVSQSPRYKVTKRGQDVALRCDPISGHVSLYWYRQALGQGPEFLTYFNYEAQQDKSGLPNDRFSAERPEGSISTLTIQRTEQRDSAMYRCASSLNRDRRQETQYFGPGTRLLVL.

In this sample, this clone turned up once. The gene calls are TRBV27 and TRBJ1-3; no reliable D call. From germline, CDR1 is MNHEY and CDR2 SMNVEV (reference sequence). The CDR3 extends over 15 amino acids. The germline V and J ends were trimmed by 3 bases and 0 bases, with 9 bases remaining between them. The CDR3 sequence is CASSLMANSGNTIYF. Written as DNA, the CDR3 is TGTGCCAGCAGTTTGATGGCCAACTCTGGAAACACCATATATTTT.

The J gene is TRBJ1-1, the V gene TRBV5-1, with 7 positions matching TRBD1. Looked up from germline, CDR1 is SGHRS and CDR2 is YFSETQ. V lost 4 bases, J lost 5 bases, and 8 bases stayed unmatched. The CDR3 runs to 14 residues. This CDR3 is CASSLRTGGTEAFF. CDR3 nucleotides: TGCGCCAGCAGCCTAAGGACAGGCGGGACTGAAGCTTTCTTT. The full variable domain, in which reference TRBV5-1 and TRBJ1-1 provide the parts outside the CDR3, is KAGVTQTPRYLIKTRGQQVTLSCSPISGHRSVSWYQQTPGQGLQFLFEYFSETQRNKGNFPGRFSGRQFSNSRSEMNVSTLELGDSALYLCASSLRTGGTEAFFGQGTRLTVV.

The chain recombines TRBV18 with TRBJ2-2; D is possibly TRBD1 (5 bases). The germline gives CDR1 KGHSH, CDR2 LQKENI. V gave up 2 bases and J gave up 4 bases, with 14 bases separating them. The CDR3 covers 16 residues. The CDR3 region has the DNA TGTGCCAGCTCACCAAGCCAGGGTGATATCACCGGGGAGCTGTTTTTT. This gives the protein CASSPSQGDITGELFF.

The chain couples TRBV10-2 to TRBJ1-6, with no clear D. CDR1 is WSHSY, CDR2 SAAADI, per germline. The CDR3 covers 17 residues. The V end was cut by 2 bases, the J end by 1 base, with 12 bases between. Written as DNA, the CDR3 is TGCGCCAGCAGTGAGACGGGTGGGAGGTCCTATAATTCACCCCTCCACTTT. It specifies CASSETGGRSYNSPLHF.

The CDR3 sequence is CASSLSFRRGYTF. The DNA for the CDR3 is TGTGCCAGCAGTTTATCTTTCCGTCGTGGCTACACCTTC. This chain uses TRBV27 with TRBJ1-2; no definite D call. Trimming stripped 0 bases from V and 7 bases from J, with 9 bases between. In germline, CDR1 is MNHEY, CDR2 SMNVEV (reference sequence). The CDR3 runs 13 residues.

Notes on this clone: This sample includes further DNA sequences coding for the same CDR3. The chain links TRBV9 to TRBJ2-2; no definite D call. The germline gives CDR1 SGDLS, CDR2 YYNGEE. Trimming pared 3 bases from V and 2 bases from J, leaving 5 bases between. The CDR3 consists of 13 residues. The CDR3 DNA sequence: TGTGCCAGCAGCGCAGGTAACACCGGGGAGCTGTTTTTT. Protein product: CASSAGNTGELFF. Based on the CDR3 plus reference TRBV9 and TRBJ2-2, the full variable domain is DSGVTQTPKHLITATGQRVTLRCSPRSGDLSVYWYQQSLDQGLQFLIQYYNGEERAKGNILERFSAQQFPDLHSELNLSSLELGDSALYFCASSAGNTGELFFGEGSRLTVL.

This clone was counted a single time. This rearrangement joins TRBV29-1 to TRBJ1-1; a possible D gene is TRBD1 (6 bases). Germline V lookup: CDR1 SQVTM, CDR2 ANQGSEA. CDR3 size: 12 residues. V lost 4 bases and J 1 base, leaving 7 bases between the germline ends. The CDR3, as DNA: TGCAGCGTTGCCAGGGGGAACACTGAAGCTTTCTTT. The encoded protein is CSVARGNTEAFF. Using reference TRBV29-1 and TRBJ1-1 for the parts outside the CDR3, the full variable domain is SAVISQKPSRDICQRGTSLTIQCQVDSQVTMMFWYRQQPGQSLTLIATANQGSEATYESGFVIDKFPISRPNLTFSTLTVSNMSPEDSSIYLCSVARGNTEAFFGQGTRLTVV.

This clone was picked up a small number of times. CDR3 sequence: CASSWHGLHEQYF. The CDR3, as DNA: TGTGCCAGCAGCTGGCATGGCCTTCACGAGCAGTACTTC. The genes are TRBV7-9 and TRBJ2-7; D gene ambiguous. This CDR3 has 13 amino acids. The V gene lost 4 bases and the J gene lost 5 bases, with 12 bases spanning the gap. The germline V gene encodes CDR1 SEHNR and CDR2 FQNEAQ (reference sequence).

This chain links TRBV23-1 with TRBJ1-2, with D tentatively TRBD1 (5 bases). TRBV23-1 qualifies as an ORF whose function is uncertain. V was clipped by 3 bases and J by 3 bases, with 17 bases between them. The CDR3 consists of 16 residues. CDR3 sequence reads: CASSQRGDWAYYGYTF. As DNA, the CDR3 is TGCGCCAGCAGTCAGCGGGGGGACTGGGCCTACTATGGCTACACCTTC.

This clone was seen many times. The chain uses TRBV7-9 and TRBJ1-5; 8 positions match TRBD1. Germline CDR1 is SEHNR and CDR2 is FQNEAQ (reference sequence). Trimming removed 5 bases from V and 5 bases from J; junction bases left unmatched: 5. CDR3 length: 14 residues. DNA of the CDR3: TGTGCCAGCAGCCCTTCGACAGGGGATCAGCCCCAGCATTTT. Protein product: CASSPSTGDQPQHF.

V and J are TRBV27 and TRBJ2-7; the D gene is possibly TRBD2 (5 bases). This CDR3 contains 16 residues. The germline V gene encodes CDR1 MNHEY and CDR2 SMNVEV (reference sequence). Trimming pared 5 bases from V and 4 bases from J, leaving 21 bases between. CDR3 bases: TGTGCCAGCAGTGGTAGCGTGGATCCGTCTGGGTACGAGCAGTACTTC. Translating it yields CASSGSVDPSGYEQYF.

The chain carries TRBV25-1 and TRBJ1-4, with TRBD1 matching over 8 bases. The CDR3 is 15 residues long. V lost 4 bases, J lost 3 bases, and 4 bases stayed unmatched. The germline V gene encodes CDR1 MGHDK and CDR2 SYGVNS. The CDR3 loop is CASSAQGASNEKLFF. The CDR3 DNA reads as TGTGCCAGCAGTGCTCAGGGGGCATCTAATGAAAAACTGTTTTTT.

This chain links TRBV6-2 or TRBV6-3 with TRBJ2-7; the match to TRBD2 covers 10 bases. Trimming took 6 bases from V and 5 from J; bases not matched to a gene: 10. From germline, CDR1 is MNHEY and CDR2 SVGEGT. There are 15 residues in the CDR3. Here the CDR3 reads CASSRPGSGRNEQYF. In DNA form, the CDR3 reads TGTGCCAGCAGCCGCCCGGGTAGCGGGAGGAACGAGCAGTACTTC.

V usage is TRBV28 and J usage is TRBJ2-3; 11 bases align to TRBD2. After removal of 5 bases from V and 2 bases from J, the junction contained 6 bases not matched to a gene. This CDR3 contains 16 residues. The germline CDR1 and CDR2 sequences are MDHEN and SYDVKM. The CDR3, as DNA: TGTGCCAGCAGTGAGGGGACTAGCGGCTACACAGATACGCAGTATTTT. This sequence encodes CASSEGTSGYTDTQYF.